This TCR beta chain was identified during a study of blood T cell repertoires in COVID-19. Study overall: Italy, Spain and the United States were the sources of the convalescent and acute COVID-19 samples.

In the authors' workflow: Estimated nucleated cell counts came from reference gene primer amplification. Sequenced by immunoSEQ multiplex PCR; TCRdb stores in-frame clones only, minus some. V and J calls and clone size come straight from that table; D and trimming were deduced from the DNA. The sample contains some 200,000 clones, around 82% of which appear only once. The cohort comprised adults aged 18 to 89 years residing in under 25 US areas. Participants had their cohort set by participant-reported clinical history. From germline, CDR1 is SGHNT and CDR2 YYREEE (reference sequence). V shed 4 bases, J shed 2 bases, and the junction held 7 bases outside the gene matches. The CDR3 runs 15 residues.

What was sequenced was PBMCs or T cells enriched from blood (not recorded which). The clonotype was recovered from a woman aged 40 to 50 with acute COVID-19. The gene calls are TRBV5-4 and TRBJ2-5; 8 bases align to TRBD2. CDR3 DNA: TGTGCCAGCAGCCCGACCGGGACTAGGCAAGAGACCCAGTACTTC. Translating gives CASSPTGTRQETQYF.